The 8 T cell receptor beta chains below come from one sample, sequenced in a study of radiation and T cells in renal cell carcinoma. The repertoire was sequenced with immunoSEQ multiplex PCR; TCRdb's copy has only in-frame clones and lacks some. The table includes just under 150,000 clones, 86% detected once. Time point specified: blood 4 weeks post-SBRT, at nephrectomy. The treatment: 15 Gy SBRT to primary tumor, nephrectomy 4 weeks later. The specimen comprised blood, sampled from a patient whose treatment included radiotherapy and nephrectomy. All receptors come from a woman in her fifties or sixties with renal cell carcinoma.

The J gene is TRBJ1-1, the V gene TRBV6-1; D call uncertain. CDR3 length: 14 residues. Trimming took off 2 bases at V and 1 base at J, with 8 bases between the two ends. Germline V lookup: CDR1 MNHNS, CDR2 SASEGT. The CDR3 sequence: CASSEYVGNTEAFF. In DNA form, the CDR3 reads TGTGCCAGCAGTGAATATGTGGGGAACACTGAAGCTTTCTTT.

This rearrangement joins TRBV6-1 to TRBJ2-5, with TRBD1 as a possible D gene (6 bases). The ends were cut back, 7 bases at V and 4 bases at J, with 13 bases in the middle. Germline V gene data show CDR1 as MNHNS and CDR2 as SASEGT. The CDR3 totals 13 residues. CDR3 DNA: TGTGCCAGCAACCCGACAGGTTTAGAGACCCAGTACTTC. Translating gives CASNPTGLETQYF.

This clone was seen only once. Written as DNA, the CDR3 is TGCGCCAGCAGCCCCCCGGGTGAGGGCTACACCTTC. Encoded protein: CASSPPGEGYTF. The V call is TRBV5-1, the J call TRBJ1-2; D unresolved. The CDR3 has 12 residues. Trimming pared 4 bases from V and 8 bases from J, leaving 12 bases between. Germline values: CDR1 SGHRS, CDR2 YFSETQ.

The rearrangement links TRBV5-8 to TRBJ2-5, with 7 nucleotides matching TRBD1. The germline V gene encodes CDR1 SGHTS and CDR2 YDEGEE. The CDR3 length is 15 residues. V shed 7 bases, J shed 3 bases, and the junction held 12 bases outside the gene matches. This CDR3 is CASGSVMTGKETQYF. CDR3 sequence (DNA): TGTGCCAGCGGTTCGGTTATGACAGGGAAAGAGACCCAGTACTTC.

V is TRBV18 and J is TRBJ1-4; D is unclear. The germline CDR1 and CDR2 sequences are KGHSH and LQKENI. The CDR3 spans 15 residues. The V end was cut by 3 bases, the J end by 6 bases, with 14 bases between. This chain's CDR3 is CASSPPDTRHEKLFF. The CDR3 region has the DNA TGTGCCAGCTCACCGCCGGATACGCGACATGAAAAACTGTTTTTT.

The chain recombines TRBV6-5 with TRBJ2-3; D not resolved. CDR3 size: 14 residues. V lost 2 bases and J 2 bases, leaving 8 bases between the germline ends. Germline V CDR1 and CDR2: MNHEY, SVGAGI. Written as DNA, the CDR3 is TGTGCCAGCAGTTACCGGGCCATCACAGATACGCAGTATTTT. It translates to CASSYRAITDTQYF.

In this sample, this clone turned up once. This chain links TRBV18 with TRBJ2-1, with TRBD2 matching over 11 bases. Per the germline V gene, CDR1 is KGHSH and CDR2 is LQKENI. Trimming cost V 0 bases and J 7 bases; bases outside gene matches: 5. The CDR3 extends over 16 amino acids. In nucleotides, the CDR3 is TGTGCCAGCTCACCACCAGGGGCTAGCGGGAGGAATGAGCAGTTCTTC. This encodes CASSPPGASGRNEQFF.

The chain employs TRBV6-1 and TRBJ1-5; D ambiguous. Trimming shortened V by 0 bases and J by 6 bases, and 3 bases separated the two germline ends. Germline V gene data show CDR1 as MNHNS and CDR2 as SASEGT. CDR3 length equals 12 residues. The CDR3, as DNA: TGTGCCAGCAGTGAAGCGCTTCAGCCCCAGCATTTT. Translating gives CASSEALQPQHF.